Below are 17 T cell receptor beta chains sequenced from a single sample in a study of cytomegalovirus exposure and HLA in healthy donors. PCR was performed using 60 Vbeta and 13 Jbeta primers. The data were produced by immunoSEQ multiplex PCR, yet TCRdb's version contains in-frame clones alone and is incomplete. The sample contains 190,000 or so clones, roughly four fifths of which appear only once. Specimen: PBMCs. The receptors were sampled from a man aged 50-59 years in good health and CMV-seronegative.

This chain links TRBV6-5 with TRBJ2-7, with 8 bases aligning to TRBD2. Looked up from germline, CDR1 is MNHEY and CDR2 is SVGAGI. The J segment lost 2 bases and the V segment lost 0 bases, leaving 3 bases of the junction unmatched. This CDR3 region has 15 residues. CDR3 residues: CASSYSVAGPYEQYF. DNA of the CDR3: TGTGCCAGCAGTTACTCGGTAGCGGGGCCCTACGAGCAGTACTTC.

This clone appeared once. The V gene is TRBV6-6, the J gene TRBJ2-1, with D hard to call. Trimming cost V 0 bases and J 4 bases, with 13 bases left between them. The length of the CDR3 is 16 residues. The germline V gene encodes CDR1 MNHNY and CDR2 SVGAGI (reference sequence). The CDR3 DNA sequence: TGTGCCAGCAGTTACTCGACTCCCACCCAGTACAATGAGCAGTTCTTC. Protein: CASSYSTPTQYNEQFF.

This chain links TRBV9 with TRBJ2-5, with D possibly being TRBD2 (6 bases). Germline V CDR1 and CDR2: SGDLS, YYNGEE. CDR3 length: 15 residues. V was cut by 4 bases and J by 4 bases, with 17 bases left in between. The CDR3 is CASSLQEGNRETQYF. DNA of the CDR3: TGTGCCAGCAGCTTACAGGAGGGGAACAGAGAGACCCAGTACTTC.

The V gene is TRBV18, the J gene TRBJ2-7; the D gene is possibly TRBD1 (5 bases). The V gene lost 3 bases and the J gene lost 5 bases, with 14 bases spanning the gap. Germline CDR1 KGHSH, CDR2 LQKENI. CDR3 length equals 14 residues. This CDR3 reads CASSPRQGFHEQYF. The CDR3 nucleotides read TGTGCCAGCTCACCCCGTCAGGGCTTCCACGAGCAGTACTTC.

The rearrangement joins TRBV30 to TRBJ2-7; 10 nucleotides line up with TRBD2. With V trimmed by 3 bases and J by 0 bases, 5 bases remained unmatched. This CDR3 contains 15 residues. Germline V gene lookup returns CDR1 GTSNPN and CDR2 SVGIG (reference sequence). The CDR3 DNA follows: TGTGCCTGGAGGAACGGACTAGCGGTCTCCTACGAGCAGTACTTC. Protein: CAWRNGLAVSYEQYF. The whole variable domain, filled in from reference TRBV30 and TRBJ2-7, reads SQTIHQWPATLVQPVGSPLSLECTVEGTSNPNLYWYRQAAGRGLQLLFYSVGIGQISSEVPQNLSASRPQDRQFILSSKKLLLSDSGFYLCAWRNGLAVSYEQYFGPGTRLTVT.

The chain combines TRBV7-6 with TRBJ2-3, with unresolved D. The length of the CDR3 is 14 residues. Germline CDR1 is SGHVS and CDR2 is FNYEAQ. V gave up 4 bases and J gave up 1 base, with 9 bases separating them. This chain's CDR3 is CASSSQKRTDTQYF. Here the CDR3 DNA reads TGTGCCAGCAGCTCTCAAAAGCGCACAGATACGCAGTATTTT. Full variable domain (outside the CDR3, taken from reference TRBV7-6 and TRBJ2-3): GAGVSQSPRYKVTKRGQDVALRCDPISGHVSLYWYRQALGQGPEFLTYFNYEAQQDKSGLPNDRFSAERPEGSISTLTIQRTEQRDSAMYRCASSSQKRTDTQYFGPGTRLTVL.

The CDR3 bases are TGTGCCAGCAGCTTACAGGGGTGTCAGCCCCAGCATTTT. Its protein is CASSLQGCQPQHF. V usage is TRBV11-3 and J usage is TRBJ1-5; tentative D call: TRBD1 (6 bases). V was pared by 2 bases and J by 6 bases, with 8 bases between. Germline CDR1 and CDR2: SGHNT and YENEEA. The length of the CDR3 is 13 residues.

Only a few counts were recorded for this clone. The J gene is TRBJ1-1, the V gene TRBV7-9; D is uncertain. The CDR3 length is 12 residues. Trimming shortened V by 10 bases and J by 5 bases, and 14 bases separated the two germline ends. The germline CDR1 and CDR2 sequences are SEHNR and FQNEAQ (reference sequence). CDR3 region: CATRQIRTEAFF. The CDR3, as DNA: TGTGCCACGCGGCAAATTCGAACTGAAGCTTTCTTT.

The gene calls are TRBV27 and TRBJ2-3, with D perhaps matching TRBD1 (5 bases). Germline values: CDR1 MNHEY, CDR2 SMNVEV (reference sequence). The CDR3 runs to 18 residues. Between the trimmed V and J ends, which lost 3 bases and 1 base, there was a span of 20 bases. CDR3 sequence reads: CASSFQQAVNLRTDTQYF. CDR3 coding DNA: TGTGCCAGCAGTTTTCAACAGGCGGTGAATTTGCGCACAGATACGCAGTATTTT.

There are a few counts of this clone. V usage is TRBV20-1 and J usage is TRBJ1-1; D is unclear. Germline V gene lookup returns CDR1 DFQATT and CDR2 SNEGSKA (reference sequence). The ends were cut back, 3 bases at V and 7 bases at J, with 9 bases in the middle. The CDR3 sequence is 11 residues long. Here the CDR3 DNA reads TGCAGTGCTAGCTCGTCGGTTGAAGCTTTCTTT. Translating it yields CSASSSVEAFF.

This sequence joins TRBV5-1 and TRBJ1-4; 9 bases are shared with TRBD1. Germline V gene lookup returns CDR1 SGHRS and CDR2 YFSETQ. The CDR3 spans 15 residues. V lost 4 bases to trimming and J lost 8 bases; unmatched junction nucleotides: 9. CDR3: CASSPGGTGSEKLFF. CDR3 coding DNA: TGCGCCAGCAGCCCGGGAGGGACAGGGTCGGAAAAACTGTTTTTT. Full variable domain (rest looked up from reference TRBV5-1 and TRBJ1-4): KAGVTQTPRYLIKTRGQQVTLSCSPISGHRSVSWYQQTPGQGLQFLFEYFSETQRNKGNFPGRFSGRQFSNSRSEMNVSTLELGDSALYLCASSPGGTGSEKLFFGSGTQLSVL.

This sequence joins TRBV28 and TRBJ1-2; 8 nucleotides match TRBD1. V lost 6 bases to trimming and J lost 7 bases; unmatched junction nucleotides: 4. The CDR3 runs 12 residues. Germline V gene data show CDR1 as MDHEN and CDR2 as SYDVKM. This CDR3 reads CASRLDRAGYTF. The DNA of the CDR3 is TGTGCCAGCAGACTGGACAGGGCTGGCTACACCTTC.

This clone was detected only once. The chain recombines TRBV6-5 with TRBJ2-5; 10 bases agree with TRBD1. The DNA end favors TRBJ2-7, so the J call may be wrong. The CDR3 contains 15 residues. The V gene's germline CDR1 is MNHEY and CDR2 SVGAGI. The CDR3 spells CASSPTGGQTYEQYF. The DNA of the CDR3 is TGTGCCAGCAGCCCGACAGGGGGCCAGACCTACGAGCAGTACTTC.

The V and J genes are TRBV30 and TRBJ1-3; 10 bases align to TRBD1. This CDR3 has 14 residues. Germline lookup yields CDR1 GTSNPN and CDR2 SVGIG (reference sequence). Unmatched junction bases numbered 5, after V lost 5 bases and J lost 4 bases. The DNA for the CDR3 is TGTGCCTGGGACGACAGGGGGCGCGGAAACACCATATATTTT. Translated, it gives CAWDDRGRGNTIYF. The full variable domain, completed using reference TRBV30 and TRBJ1-3, is SQTIHQWPATLVQPVGSPLSLECTVEGTSNPNLYWYRQAAGRGLQLLFYSVGIGQISSEVPQNLSASRPQDRQFILSSKKLLLSDSGFYLCAWDDRGRGNTIYFGEGSWLTVV.

V and J are TRBV9 and TRBJ2-3; TRBD2 aligns across 8 bases. V lost 6 bases to trimming and J lost 2 bases; unmatched junction nucleotides: 8. This CDR3 region has 15 residues. CDR1 is SGDLS, CDR2 YYNGEE, per germline. Here the CDR3 reads CASNSGTFNTDTQYF. The CDR3 DNA sequence: TGTGCCAGCAATAGCGGGACCTTCAACACAGATACGCAGTATTTT.

J is TRBJ1-6 and V is TRBV11-2, with D perhaps TRBD1 (5 bases). The CDR3 contains 14 residues. V was trimmed by 1 base and J by 6 bases, leaving 7 bases between them. Germline-derived CDR1 and CDR2 are SGHAT and FQNNGV. This chain's CDR3 is CASSLVRVNSPLHF. CDR3 nucleotide sequence: TGTGCCAGCAGCTTAGTCAGGGTTAATTCACCCCTCCACTTT.

V and J are TRBV7-9 and TRBJ1-2; TRBD1 matches at 7 bases. Germline CDR1 is SEHNR and CDR2 is FQNEAQ (reference sequence). This CDR3 is built from 13 residues. The V segment lost 5 bases and the J segment 7 bases; nucleotides outside the gene matches: 7. CDR3 sequence: CASSLGQLRGYTF. In DNA form, the CDR3 reads TGTGCCAGCAGCCTGGGACAGCTACGTGGCTACACCTTC.